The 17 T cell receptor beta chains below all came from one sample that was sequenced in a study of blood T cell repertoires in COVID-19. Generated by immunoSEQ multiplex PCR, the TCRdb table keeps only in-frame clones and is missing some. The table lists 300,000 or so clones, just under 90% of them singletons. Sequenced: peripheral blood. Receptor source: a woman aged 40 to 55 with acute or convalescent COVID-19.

The CDR3 DNA reads TGTGCCAGTAGTAGCCGGGACAGGGATGGAAACACCATATATTTT. As protein: CASSSRDRDGNTIYF. The genes are TRBV19 and TRBJ1-3; TRBD1 matches 9 bases. With 4 bases clipped from V and 3 bases from J, the junction kept 4 bases outside the gene matches. This CDR3 has 15 residues. The germline gives CDR1 LNHDA, CDR2 SQIVND (reference sequence). Supplemented by reference TRBV19 and TRBJ1-3, the full variable domain reads DGGITQSPKYLFRKEGQNVTLSCEQNLNHDAMYWYRQDPGQGLRLIYYSQIVNDFQKGDIAEGYSVSREKKESFPLTVTSAQKNPTAFYLCASSSRDRDGNTIYFGEGSWLTVV.

CDR3 coding DNA: TGTGCCAGCAGTCGCACCGGGGGGGGCATTCAGTACTTC. Translating it yields CASSRTGGGIQYF. The V call is TRBV12-3 or TRBV12-4, the J call TRBJ2-4; the match to TRBD2 covers 8 bases. After removal of 5 bases from V and 9 bases from J, the junction contained 6 bases not matched to a gene. This CDR3 is built from 13 residues.

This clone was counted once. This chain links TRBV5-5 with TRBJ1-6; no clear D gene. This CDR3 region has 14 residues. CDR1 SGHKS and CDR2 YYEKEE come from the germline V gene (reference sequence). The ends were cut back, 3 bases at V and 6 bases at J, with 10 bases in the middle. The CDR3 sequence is CASSSGYGNSPLHF. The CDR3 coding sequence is TGTGCCAGCAGCTCAGGATATGGTAATTCACCCCTCCACTTT.

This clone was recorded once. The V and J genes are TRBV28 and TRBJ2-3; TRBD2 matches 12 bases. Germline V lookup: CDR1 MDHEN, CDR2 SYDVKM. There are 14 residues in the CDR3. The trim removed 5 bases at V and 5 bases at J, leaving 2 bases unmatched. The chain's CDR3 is CASSASGGVDTQYF. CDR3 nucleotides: TGTGCCAGCAGTGCTAGCGGGGGGGTAGATACGCAGTATTTT.

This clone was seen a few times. The DNA of the CDR3 is TGCGCCAGCAGCTTGGAGGGACAGCCTTCACCCCTCCACTTT. This translates into CASSLEGQPSPLHF. V is TRBV5-1 and J is TRBJ1-6; TRBD1 aligns across 7 bases. This CDR3 has 14 residues. Germline-derived CDR1 and CDR2 are SGHRS and YFSETQ. After removal of 0 bases from V and 9 bases from J, the junction contained 3 bases not matched to a gene.

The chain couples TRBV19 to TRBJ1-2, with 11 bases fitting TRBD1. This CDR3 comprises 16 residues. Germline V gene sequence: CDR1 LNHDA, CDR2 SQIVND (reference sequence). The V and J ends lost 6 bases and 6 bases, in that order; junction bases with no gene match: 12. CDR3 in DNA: TGTGCCAGTAGCCTTAAATATTCGGACAGGGGGCATGGCTACACCTTC. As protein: CASSLKYSDRGHGYTF.

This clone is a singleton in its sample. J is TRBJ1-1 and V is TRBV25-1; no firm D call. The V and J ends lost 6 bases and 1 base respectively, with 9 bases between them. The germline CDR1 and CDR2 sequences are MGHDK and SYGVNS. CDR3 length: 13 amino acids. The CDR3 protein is CASRRLENTEAFF. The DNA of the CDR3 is TGTGCCAGCAGAAGATTAGAGAACACTGAAGCTTTCTTT. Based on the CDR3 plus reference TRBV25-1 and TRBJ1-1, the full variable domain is EADIYQTPRYLVIGTGKKITLECSQTMGHDKMYWYQQDPGMELHLIHYSYGVNSTEKGDLSSESTVSRIRTEHFPLTLESARPSHTSQYLCASRRLENTEAFFGQGTRLTVV.

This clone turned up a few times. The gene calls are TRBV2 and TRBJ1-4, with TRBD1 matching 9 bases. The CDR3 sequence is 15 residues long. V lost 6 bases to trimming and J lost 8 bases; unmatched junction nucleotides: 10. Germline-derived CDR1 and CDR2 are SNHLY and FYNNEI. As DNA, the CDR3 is TGTGCCAGCAGGACTAAGGGACAGGGAGGAGAAAAACTGTTTTTT. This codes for CASRTKGQGGEKLFF.

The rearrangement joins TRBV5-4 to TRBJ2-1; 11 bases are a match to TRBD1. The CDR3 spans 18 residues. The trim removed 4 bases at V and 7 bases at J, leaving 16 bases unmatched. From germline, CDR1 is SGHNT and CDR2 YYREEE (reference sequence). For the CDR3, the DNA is TGTGCCAGCAGCCTGGGGATGCCGGGACAGGGGGGGGCGAATGAGCAGTTCTTC. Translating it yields CASSLGMPGQGGANEQFF.

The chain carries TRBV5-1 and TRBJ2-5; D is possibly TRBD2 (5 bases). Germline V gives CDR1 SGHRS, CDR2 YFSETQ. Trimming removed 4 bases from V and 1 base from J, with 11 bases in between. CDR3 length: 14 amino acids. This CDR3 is CASSLKTTQETQYF. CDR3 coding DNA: TGCGCCAGCAGCCTGAAGACTACCCAAGAGACCCAGTACTTC. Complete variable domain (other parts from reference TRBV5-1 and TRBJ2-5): KAGVTQTPRYLIKTRGQQVTLSCSPISGHRSVSWYQQTPGQGLQFLFEYFSETQRNKGNFPGRFSGRQFSNSRSEMNVSTLELGDSALYLCASSLKTTQETQYFGPGTRLLVL.

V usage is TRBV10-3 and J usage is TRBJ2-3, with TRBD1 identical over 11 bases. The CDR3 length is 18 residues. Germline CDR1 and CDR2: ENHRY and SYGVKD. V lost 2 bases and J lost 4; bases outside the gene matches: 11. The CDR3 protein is CAISETPRDRGSADTQYF. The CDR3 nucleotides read TGTGCCATCAGTGAGACACCCCGGGACAGGGGGAGCGCAGATACGCAGTATTTT.

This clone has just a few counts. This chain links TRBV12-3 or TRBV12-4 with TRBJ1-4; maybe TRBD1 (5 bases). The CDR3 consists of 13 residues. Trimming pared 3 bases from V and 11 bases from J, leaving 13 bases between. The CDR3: CASSFWGVGKLFF. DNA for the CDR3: TGTGCCAGCAGTTTCTGGGGGGTGGGGAAACTGTTTTTT.

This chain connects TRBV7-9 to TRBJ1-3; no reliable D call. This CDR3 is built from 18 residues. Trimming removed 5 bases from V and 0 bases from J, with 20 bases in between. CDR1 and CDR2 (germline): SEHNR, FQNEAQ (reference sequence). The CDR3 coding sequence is TGTGCCAGCAGCCCTCATCGGGTTGCTACCGTCTCTGGAAACACCATATATTTT. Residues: CASSPHRVATVSGNTIYF. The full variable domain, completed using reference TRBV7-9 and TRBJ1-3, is DTGVSQNPRHKITKRGQNVTFRCDPISEHNRLYWYRQTLGQGPEFLTYFQNEAQLEKSRLLSDRFSAERPKGSFSTLEIQRTEQGDSAMYLCASSPHRVATVSGNTIYFGEGSWLTVV.

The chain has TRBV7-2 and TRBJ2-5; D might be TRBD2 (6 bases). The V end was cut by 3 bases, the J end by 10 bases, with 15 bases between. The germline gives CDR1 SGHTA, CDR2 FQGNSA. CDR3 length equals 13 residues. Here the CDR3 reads CASSFTTAGNQYF. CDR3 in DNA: TGTGCCAGCAGCTTTACCACGGCGGGAAACCAGTACTTC.

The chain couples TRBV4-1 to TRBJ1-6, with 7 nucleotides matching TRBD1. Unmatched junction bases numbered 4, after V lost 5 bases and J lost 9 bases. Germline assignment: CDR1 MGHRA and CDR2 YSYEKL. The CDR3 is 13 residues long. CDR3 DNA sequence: TGCGCCAGCAGCGACAGGGAATCTTCACCCCTCCACTTT. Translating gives CASSDRESSPLHF.

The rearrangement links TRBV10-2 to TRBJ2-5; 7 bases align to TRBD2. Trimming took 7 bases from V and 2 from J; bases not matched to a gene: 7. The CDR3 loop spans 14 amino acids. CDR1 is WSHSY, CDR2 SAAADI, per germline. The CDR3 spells CASNGGGGQETQYF. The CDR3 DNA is TGCGCCAGCAATGGCGGGGGTGGGCAAGAGACCCAGTACTTC.

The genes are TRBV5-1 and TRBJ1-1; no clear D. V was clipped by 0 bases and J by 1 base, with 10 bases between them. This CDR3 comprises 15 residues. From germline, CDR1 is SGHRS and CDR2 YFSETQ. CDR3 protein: CASSLVPESNTEAFF. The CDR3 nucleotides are TGCGCCAGCAGCTTGGTCCCAGAATCGAACACTGAAGCTTTCTTT.